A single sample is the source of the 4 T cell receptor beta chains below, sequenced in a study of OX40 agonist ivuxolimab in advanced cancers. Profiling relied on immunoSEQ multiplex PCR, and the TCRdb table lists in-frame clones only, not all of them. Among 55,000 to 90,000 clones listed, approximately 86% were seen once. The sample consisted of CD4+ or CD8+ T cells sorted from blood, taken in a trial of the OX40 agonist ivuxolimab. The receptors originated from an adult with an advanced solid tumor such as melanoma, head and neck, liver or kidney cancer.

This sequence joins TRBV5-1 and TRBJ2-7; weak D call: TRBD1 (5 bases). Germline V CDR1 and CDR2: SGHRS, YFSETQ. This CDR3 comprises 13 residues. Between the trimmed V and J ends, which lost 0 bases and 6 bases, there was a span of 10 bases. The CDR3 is CASSLVGVGEQYF. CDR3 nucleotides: TGCGCCAGCAGCTTGGTAGGGGTAGGCGAGCAGTACTTC.

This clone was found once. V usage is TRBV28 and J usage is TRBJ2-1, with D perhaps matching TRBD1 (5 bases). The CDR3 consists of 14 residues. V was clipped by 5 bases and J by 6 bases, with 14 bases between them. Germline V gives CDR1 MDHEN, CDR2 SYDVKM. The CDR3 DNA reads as TGTGCCAGCAGTCCACCAGGGTTCAGCAATGAGCAGTTCTTC. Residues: CASSPPGFSNEQFF. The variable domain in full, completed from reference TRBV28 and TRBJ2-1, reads DVKVTQSSRYLVKRTGEKVFLECVQDMDHENMFWYRQDPGLGLRLIYFSYDVKMKEKGDIPEGYSVSREKKERFSLILESASTNQTSMYLCASSPPGFSNEQFFGPGTRLTVL.

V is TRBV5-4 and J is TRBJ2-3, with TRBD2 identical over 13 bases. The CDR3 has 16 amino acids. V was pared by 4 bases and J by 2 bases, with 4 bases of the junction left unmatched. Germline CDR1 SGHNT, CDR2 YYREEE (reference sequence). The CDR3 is CASSLTSGRATDTQYF. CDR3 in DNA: TGTGCCAGCAGCCTAACTAGCGGGAGGGCCACAGATACGCAGTATTTT.

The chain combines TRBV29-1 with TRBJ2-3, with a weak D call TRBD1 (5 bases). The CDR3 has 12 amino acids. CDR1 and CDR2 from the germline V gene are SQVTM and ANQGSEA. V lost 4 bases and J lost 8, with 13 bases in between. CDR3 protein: CSVGLGPSTQYF. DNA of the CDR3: TGCAGCGTTGGGTTGGGGCCCAGTACGCAGTATTTT.